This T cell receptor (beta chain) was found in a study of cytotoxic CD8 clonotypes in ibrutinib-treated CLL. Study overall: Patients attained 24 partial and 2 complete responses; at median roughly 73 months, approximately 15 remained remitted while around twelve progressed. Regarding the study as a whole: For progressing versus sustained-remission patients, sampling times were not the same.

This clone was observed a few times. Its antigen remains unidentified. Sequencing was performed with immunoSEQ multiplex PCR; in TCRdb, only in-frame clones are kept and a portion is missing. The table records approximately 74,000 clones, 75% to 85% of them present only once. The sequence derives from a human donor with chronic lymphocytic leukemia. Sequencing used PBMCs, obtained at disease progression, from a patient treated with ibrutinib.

The CDR3 sequence: CASSQEGTGEPYEQYF. CDR3 nucleotides: TGTGCCAGCAGCCAAGAAGGGACAGGGGAACCCTACGAGCAGTACTTC. The rearrangement uses TRBV4-2 and TRBJ2-7; 10 bases match TRBD1. The CDR3 is 16 amino acids. CDR1 and CDR2 from the germline V gene are LGHNA and YNFKEQ. The trim removed 0 bases at V and 2 bases at J, leaving 4 bases unmatched.